The present T cell receptor beta chain was sequenced within a study of follicular helper T cells after annual influenza vaccination (dated by TCRdb to about 2017). Notes on the research overall: After each seasonal influenza vaccination, blood was collected on days 0, 7 and 28. The 2013-2014 samples were cryopreserved, while the 2015 samples were processed right after collection. One week after vaccination, a second recruited cohort of eleven to twelve subjects (Table S1) displayed a similar ICOS+CD38+ cTfh response. To study recall of cTfh clones, some subjects were followed through successive annual vaccinations in the 2013-2014, 2014-2015 and 2015-2016 seasons. Multi-year samples were obtained from 6 or 7 subjects, with two vaccination seasons covered for a few subjects and three seasons covered for two subjects.

The full study reports these points: ICOS+CD38+ cTfh clonality correlated with the frequency of that population, and its change correlated with the change in circulating plasmablast frequency. Day 7 ICOS+CD38+ clones were most often found later in ICOS-CD38- cTfh, suggesting that subset may serve as a memory reservoir. A recurrent oligoclonal ICOS+CD38+ cTfh response containing tetramer and AIM influenza-specific clonotypes was recalled by successive annual vaccinations. Because only roughly 10-20% of the analyzed cells gave productive TCRB sequences, there was no way to sample rare clonotypes.

According to the study, the label for this sample's time point signals: 2014-2015 season, 7 days after vaccination. Adults received seasonal inactivated influenza vaccine (Fluvarix), and TCRB sequencing tracked sorted blood CD4 subsets before and after vaccination. To be eligible, subjects had to live in the community and must not have received influenza vaccine in the previous 6 months. Influenza vaccine contraindications, substance abuse, HIV/AIDS, active malignancy, immunomodulatory medication and active illness such as respiratory infection were included among the exclusion criteria. Between roughly 35 and 100 mL of blood was sampled per time point. Circulating Tfh were defined as non-naive CD4+CXCR5+PD-1+ cells, and these cells were sorted into ICOS+CD38+ and ICOS-CD38- fractions. PBMC were isolated using Ficoll-Paque PLUS or SepMate separation. Cell subsets were sorted from PBMC on a BD FACS Aria before DNA extraction.

V sheds 5 bases and J sheds 5 bases, leaving 7 bases between their ends. The CDR3 numbers 10 residues from cysteine through phenylalanine. Of all the DNA, just the CDR3 is kept, 30 bases in frame from base 1. The germline V gene supplies CDR1 SQVTM and CDR2 ANQGSEA. In regard to this clone: This clone's antigen is unknown. No base-level quality is on record; no much larger clone is a single base apart.

Preparation of the library involved the immunoSEQ multiplex PCR assay. Adaptive Biotechnologies carried out TCRB amplification, library preparation, sequencing and preliminary bioinformatics at Survey level resolution. For TCRB sequencing, genomic DNA from the sorted cTfh populations was amplified by multiplex PCR. The original methods were these. In R, clonality was calculated as 1 minus the normalized Shannon entropy, and the Gini index was computed using the R package ineq. Overlap score was defined as the summed counts of shared sequences divided by the total counts of all sequences in both compared samples. The significance of shared clonotypes was tested with Fisher's exact test, assuming a theoretical repertoire of 10^7 TCRB sequences. TCRdb provides this immuneACCESS table in a form limited to in-frame rearrangements. Some clones are lacking; in checked studies, under half of them reflect an unresolved V gene, and why the rest are absent is not known. V, J and clone size derive from that table, while D and trimming were established from the DNA sequence. This sample comprises nearly 15,000 clones, around 84% of them detected only once. Approximately 1.3% of the sample belongs to the ten largest clones.

This TCR derives from an adult who received the influenza vaccine. Material: CXCR5+ CD38- circulating T follicular helper cells from blood, obtained 7 days after influenza vaccination. Taken with the paper, the label for cell subset or site translates to: circulating Tfh, non-naive CD4+CXCR5+PD-1+ (ICOS+CD38+ or ICOS-CD38-). The chain joins TRBV29-1 to TRBJ2-7, and the D gene may be TRBD1, 5 bases matching. DNA sequence: TGCAGCGTTCGACAGAACGAGCAGTACTTC. Its amino acids are CSVRQNEQYF.